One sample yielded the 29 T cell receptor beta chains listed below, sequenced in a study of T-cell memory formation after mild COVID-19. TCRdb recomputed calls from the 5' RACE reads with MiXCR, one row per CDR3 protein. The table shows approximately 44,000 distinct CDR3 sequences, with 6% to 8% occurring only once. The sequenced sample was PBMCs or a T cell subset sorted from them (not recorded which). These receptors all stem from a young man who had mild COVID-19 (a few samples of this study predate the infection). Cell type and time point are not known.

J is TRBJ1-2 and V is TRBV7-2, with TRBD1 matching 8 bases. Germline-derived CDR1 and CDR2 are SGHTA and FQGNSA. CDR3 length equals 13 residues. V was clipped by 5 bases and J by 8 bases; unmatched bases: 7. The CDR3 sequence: CASSAPTGVGYTF. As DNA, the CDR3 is TGTGCCAGCAGCGCGCCGACAGGGGTCGGCTACACCTTC.

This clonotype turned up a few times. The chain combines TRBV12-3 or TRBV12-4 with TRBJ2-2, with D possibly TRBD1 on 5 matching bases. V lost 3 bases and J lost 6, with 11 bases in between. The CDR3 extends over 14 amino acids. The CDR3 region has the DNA TGTGCCAGCAGTTTCCAGGGATCCTCCGGGGAGCTGTTTTTT. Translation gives CASSFQGSSGELFF.

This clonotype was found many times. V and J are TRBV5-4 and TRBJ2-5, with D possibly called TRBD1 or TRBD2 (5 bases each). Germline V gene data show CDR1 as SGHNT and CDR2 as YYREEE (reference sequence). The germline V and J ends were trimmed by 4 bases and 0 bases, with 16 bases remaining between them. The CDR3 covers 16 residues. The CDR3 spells CASSPADGGNQETQYF. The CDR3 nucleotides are TGTGCCAGCAGCCCGGCTGATGGGGGTAACCAAGAGACCCAGTACTTC.

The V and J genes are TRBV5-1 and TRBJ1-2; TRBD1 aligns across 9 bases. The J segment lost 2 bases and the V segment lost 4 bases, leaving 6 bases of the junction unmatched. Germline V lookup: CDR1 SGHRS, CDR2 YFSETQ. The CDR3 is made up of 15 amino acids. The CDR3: CASSRGTGLNYGYTF. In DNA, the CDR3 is TGCGCCAGCAGCCGGGGGACAGGGCTAAACTATGGCTACACCTTC.

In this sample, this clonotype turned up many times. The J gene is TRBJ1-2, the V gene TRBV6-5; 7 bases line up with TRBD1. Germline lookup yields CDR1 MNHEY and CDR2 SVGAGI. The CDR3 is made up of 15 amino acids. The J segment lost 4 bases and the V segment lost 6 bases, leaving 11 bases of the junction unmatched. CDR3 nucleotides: TGTGCCAGCAGCCGCCGACAGGGATATGCCTATGGCTACACCTTC. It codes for CASSRRQGYAYGYTF.

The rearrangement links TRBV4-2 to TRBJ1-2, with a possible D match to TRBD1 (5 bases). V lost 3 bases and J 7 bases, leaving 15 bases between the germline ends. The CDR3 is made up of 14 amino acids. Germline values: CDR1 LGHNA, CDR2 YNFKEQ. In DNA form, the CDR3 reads TGTGCCAGCAGCCACGACCAGGGTATAGGTGGCTACACCTTC. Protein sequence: CASSHDQGIGGYTF.

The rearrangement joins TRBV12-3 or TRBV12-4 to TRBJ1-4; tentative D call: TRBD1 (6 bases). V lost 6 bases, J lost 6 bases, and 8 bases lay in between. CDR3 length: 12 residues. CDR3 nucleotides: TGTGCCAGCAGGACAGGCTATGAAAAACTGTTTTTT. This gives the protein CASRTGYEKLFF.

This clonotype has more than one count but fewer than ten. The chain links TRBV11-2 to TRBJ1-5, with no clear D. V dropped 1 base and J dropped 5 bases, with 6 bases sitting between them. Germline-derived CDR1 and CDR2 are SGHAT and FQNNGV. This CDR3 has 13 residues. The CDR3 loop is CASSLGTDQPQHF. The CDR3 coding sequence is TGTGCCAGCAGCTTAGGCACCGATCAGCCCCAGCATTTT.

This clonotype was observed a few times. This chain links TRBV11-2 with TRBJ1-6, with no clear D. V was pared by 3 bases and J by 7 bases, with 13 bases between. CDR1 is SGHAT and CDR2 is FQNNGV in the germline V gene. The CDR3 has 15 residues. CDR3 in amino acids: CASSFREVWNSPLHF. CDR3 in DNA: TGTGCCAGCAGCTTTCGGGAGGTTTGGAATTCACCCCTCCACTTT.

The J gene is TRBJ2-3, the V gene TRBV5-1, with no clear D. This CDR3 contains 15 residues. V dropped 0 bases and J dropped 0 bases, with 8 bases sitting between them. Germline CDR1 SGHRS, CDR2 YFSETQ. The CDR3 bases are TGCGCCAGCAGCTTGGGACGGGTGAGCACAGATACGCAGTATTTT. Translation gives CASSLGRVSTDTQYF.

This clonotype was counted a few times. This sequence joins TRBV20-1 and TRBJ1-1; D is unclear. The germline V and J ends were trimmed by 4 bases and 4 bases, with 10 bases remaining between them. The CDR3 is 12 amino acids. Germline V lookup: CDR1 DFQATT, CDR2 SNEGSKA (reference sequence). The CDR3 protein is CSATQPVTEAFF. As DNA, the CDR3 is TGCAGTGCTACCCAACCTGTCACTGAAGCTTTCTTT.

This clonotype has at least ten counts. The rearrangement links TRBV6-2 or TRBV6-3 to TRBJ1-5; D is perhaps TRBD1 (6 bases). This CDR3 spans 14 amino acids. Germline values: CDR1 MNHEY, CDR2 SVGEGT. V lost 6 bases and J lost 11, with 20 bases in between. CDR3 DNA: TGTGCCAGCAGCACCTCCCCGCAGGGGAGCACCCAGCATTTT. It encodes CASSTSPQGSTQHF.

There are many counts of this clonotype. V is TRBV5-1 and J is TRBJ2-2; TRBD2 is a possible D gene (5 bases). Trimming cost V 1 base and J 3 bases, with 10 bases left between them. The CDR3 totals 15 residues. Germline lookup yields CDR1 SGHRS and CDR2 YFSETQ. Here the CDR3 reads CASSLTPRDTGELFF. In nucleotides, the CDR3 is TGCGCCAGCAGCTTGACCCCGAGGGACACCGGGGAGCTGTTTTTT.

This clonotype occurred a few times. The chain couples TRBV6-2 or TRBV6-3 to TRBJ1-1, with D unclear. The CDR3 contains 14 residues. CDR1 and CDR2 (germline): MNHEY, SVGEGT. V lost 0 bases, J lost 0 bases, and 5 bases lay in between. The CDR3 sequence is CASSYSRMNTEAFF. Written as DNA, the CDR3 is TGTGCCAGCAGTTACTCGAGAATGAACACTGAAGCTTTCTTT.

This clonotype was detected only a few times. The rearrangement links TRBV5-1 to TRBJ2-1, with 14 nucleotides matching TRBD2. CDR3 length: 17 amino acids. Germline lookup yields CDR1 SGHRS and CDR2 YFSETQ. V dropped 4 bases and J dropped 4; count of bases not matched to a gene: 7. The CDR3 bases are TGCGCCAGCAGCGGACTAGCGGGGGGTCCAATTTACAATGAGCAGTTCTTC. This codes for CASSGLAGGPIYNEQFF.

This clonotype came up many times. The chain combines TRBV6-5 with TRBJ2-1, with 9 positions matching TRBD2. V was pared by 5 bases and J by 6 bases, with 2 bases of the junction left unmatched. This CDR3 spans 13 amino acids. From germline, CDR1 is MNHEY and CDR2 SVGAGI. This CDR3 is CASSSGGLNEQFF. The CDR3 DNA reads TGTGCCAGCAGTAGCGGGGGGCTCAATGAGCAGTTCTTC.

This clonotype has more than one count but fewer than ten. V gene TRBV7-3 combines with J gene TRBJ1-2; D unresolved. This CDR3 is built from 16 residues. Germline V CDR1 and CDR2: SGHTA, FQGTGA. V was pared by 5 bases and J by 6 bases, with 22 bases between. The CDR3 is CASSQSSDGNYNGYTF. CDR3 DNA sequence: TGTGCCAGCAGCCAATCATCGGACGGAAATTATAATGGCTACACCTTC. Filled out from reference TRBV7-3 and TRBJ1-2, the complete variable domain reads GAGVSQTPSNKVTEKGKYVELRCDPISGHTALYWYRQSLGQGPEFLIYFQGTGAADDSGLPNDRFFAVRPEGSVSTLKIQRTERGDSAVYLCASSQSSDGNYNGYTFGSGTRLTVV.

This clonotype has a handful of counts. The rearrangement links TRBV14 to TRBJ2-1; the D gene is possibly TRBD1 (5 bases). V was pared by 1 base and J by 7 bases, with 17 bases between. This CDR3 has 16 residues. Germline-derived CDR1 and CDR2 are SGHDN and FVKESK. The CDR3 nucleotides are TGTGCCAGCAGCCAAGGGGCAGGGCGGCAGGGAAATGAGCAGTTCTTC. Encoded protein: CASSQGAGRQGNEQFF.

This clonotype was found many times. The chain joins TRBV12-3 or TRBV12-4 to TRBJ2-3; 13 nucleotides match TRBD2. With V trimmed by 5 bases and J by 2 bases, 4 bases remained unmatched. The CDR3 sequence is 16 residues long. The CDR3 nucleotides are TGTGCCAGCAGTAGACTAGCGGGGGGCCACACAGATACGCAGTATTTT. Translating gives CASSRLAGGHTDTQYF.

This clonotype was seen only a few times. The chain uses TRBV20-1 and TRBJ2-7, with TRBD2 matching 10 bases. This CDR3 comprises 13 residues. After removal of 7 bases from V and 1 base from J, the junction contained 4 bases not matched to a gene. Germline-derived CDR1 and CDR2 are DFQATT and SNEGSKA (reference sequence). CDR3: CSVAGGRSYEQYV. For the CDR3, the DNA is TGCAGTGTAGCGGGGGGAAGGTCCTACGAGCAGTACGTC.

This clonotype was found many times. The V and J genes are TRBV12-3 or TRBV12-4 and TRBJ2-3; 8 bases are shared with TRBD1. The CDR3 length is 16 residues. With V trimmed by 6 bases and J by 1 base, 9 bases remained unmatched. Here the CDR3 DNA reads TGTGCCAGCAGACAAGGTCCGGGACAGGGCACAGATACGCAGTATTTT. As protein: CASRQGPGQGTDTQYF.

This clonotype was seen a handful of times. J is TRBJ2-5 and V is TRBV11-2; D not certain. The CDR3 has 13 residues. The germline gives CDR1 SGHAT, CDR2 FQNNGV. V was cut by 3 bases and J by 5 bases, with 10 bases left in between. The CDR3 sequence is CASSFGSGETQYF. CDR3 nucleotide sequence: TGTGCCAGCAGCTTCGGGTCAGGCGAGACCCAGTACTTC.

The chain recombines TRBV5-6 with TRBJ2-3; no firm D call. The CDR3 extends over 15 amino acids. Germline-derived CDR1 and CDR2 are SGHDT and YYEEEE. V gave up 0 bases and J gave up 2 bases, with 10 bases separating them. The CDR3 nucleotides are TGTGCCAGCAGCTTGGACACCGGCCCCACAGATACGCAGTATTTT. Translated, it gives CASSLDTGPTDTQYF.

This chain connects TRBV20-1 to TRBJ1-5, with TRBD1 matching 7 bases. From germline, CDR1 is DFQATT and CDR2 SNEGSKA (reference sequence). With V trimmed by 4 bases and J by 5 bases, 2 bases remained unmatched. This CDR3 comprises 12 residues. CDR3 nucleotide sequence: TGCAGTGCTAACAGGGGCGATCAGCCCCAGCATTTT. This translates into CSANRGDQPQHF.

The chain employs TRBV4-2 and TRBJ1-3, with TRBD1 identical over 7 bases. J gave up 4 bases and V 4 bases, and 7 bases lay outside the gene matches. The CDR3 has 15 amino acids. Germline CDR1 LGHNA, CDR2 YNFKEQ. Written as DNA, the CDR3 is TGTGCCAGCAGCCCCACAGGGGTGGAAGGAAACACCATATATTTT. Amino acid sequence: CASSPTGVEGNTIYF.

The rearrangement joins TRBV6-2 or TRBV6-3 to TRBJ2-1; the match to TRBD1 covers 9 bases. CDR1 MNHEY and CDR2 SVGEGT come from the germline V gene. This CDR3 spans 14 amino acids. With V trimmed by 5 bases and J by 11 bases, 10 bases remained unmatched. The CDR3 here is CASSRTGTGLKQFF. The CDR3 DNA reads TGTGCCAGCAGTCGGACTGGGACAGGGCTGAAGCAGTTCTTC.

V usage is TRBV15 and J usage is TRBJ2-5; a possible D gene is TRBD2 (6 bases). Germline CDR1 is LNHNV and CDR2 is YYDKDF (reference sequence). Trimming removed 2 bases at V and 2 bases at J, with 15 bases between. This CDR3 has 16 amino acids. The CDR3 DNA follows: TGTGCCACCAGCAGATCCTCATCGGGGGTACAAGAGACCCAGTACTTC. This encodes CATSRSSSGVQETQYF.

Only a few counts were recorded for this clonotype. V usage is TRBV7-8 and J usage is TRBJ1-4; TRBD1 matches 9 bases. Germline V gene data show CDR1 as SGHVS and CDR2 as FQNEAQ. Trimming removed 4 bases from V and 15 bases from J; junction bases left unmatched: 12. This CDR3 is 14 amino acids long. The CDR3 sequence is CASSSGQGLVGVFF. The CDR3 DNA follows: TGTGCCAGCAGCTCCGGACAGGGGCTTGTCGGGGTGTTTTTT.

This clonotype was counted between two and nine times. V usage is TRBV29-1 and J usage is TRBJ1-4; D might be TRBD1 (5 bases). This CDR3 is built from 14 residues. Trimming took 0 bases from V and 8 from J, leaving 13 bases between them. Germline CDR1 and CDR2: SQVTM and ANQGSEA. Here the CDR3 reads CSVEDHGGREKLFF. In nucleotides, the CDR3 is TGCAGCGTTGAAGATCACGGGGGTAGGGAAAAACTGTTTTTT.